This TCR beta chain is drawn from a study of blood T cell repertoires in COVID-19 (dated by TCRdb to the early 2020s). In terms of the full investigation: The collaborator samples originated in the United States, Italy and Spain and spanned the acute and convalescent phases of COVID-19. The dataset comprised deeply sampled blood TCRbeta repertoires from subjects exposed to, actively infected with, or recovered from COVID-19. Where HLA class I and class II types were available, the types were taken from metadata supplied by the sample provider, not from assay-based typing. The samples were drawn from the first 160 participants of the ongoing ImmuneRACE study and from 950 to 1,500 subjects provided by 6 global collaborators. The material from the prospective study consisted of cDNA or gDNA derived from T cells, B-cell-depleted T cells, or PBMCs. The repertoires were released in a freely available public database meant as a resource for research on the immune response to SARS-CoV-2. Nearly every sample came with metadata listing a de-identified subject ID, COVID-19 status, age in years and sex.

What the study reported, not specific to this receptor: The quantity of clinical and demographic metadata differed by source and by participant and was supplied without curation.

Whole blood was collected in K2EDTA tubes by collaborating institutions according to the institutions' own protocols. Collaborator samples were shipped for TCRbeta analysis as frozen whole blood, isolated PBMCs, or DNA extracted from either sample type. With regard to this clone: The antigen it binds to is not known. No base quality values were provided; no much bigger clone lies one nucleotide off.

TCRbeta CDR3 regions were amplified from genomic DNA by means of the immunoSEQ Assay, a bias-controlled multiplex PCR. The source study handled its data this way. The number of nucleated cells in each sample was estimated from the amplification of reference gene primers within the assay. To quantify the absolute abundance of each unique TCRbeta CDR3 rearrangement, sequence reads were collapsed and filtered. For each sample, productive Simpson clonality was calculated as the square root of Simpson's diversity index across productive rearrangements. The clones in this table, taken by TCRdb from immuneACCESS, are in-frame only. Not every clone is retained; where verified, under half of the shortfall comes from an unresolved V gene, and the cause of the rest is unknown. That table gives V, J and clone size, and the DNA gave D and trimming. For this sample there are about 83,000 clones; about nine tenths appear just once. Clones ranked in the top ten supply under 3% of the sample.

CDR1 SGHVS and CDR2 FQNEAQ are derived from the germline V gene. V was cut back by 5 bases and J by 5 bases, leaving a gap of 12 bases between them. The cysteine opens and the phenylalanine closes a CDR3 of 13 amino acids. Kept here is only the CDR3 DNA, which spans 39 bases and is read in frame from base 1. Recombination linked TRBV7-8 to TRBJ2-5; TRBD2 is a weak D gene call, 5 bases matching. Source material: peripheral blood. This sequence originates from a woman aged 45-65 years with active or convalescent COVID-19. The DNA sequence is as follows: TGTGCCAGCAGCCGCCGGGGATCGGAGACCCAGTACTTC. Translated, it reads CASSRRGSETQYF.